Presented here are 8 T cell receptor beta chains from one specimen sequenced in a study of blood T cell repertoires in COVID-19. This table comes from immunoSEQ multiplex PCR, and its TCRdb copy is limited to in-frame clones, with some not included. This table holds 200,000 to 300,000 clones, around four fifths found once. Sample: peripheral blood. Receptors originate from a woman between 65 and 79 years old with acute or convalescent COVID-19.

The V gene is TRBV11-2, the J gene TRBJ2-5; D may be TRBD1 (6 bases). Per the germline V gene, CDR1 is SGHAT and CDR2 is FQNNGV. The CDR3 has 17 residues. The V end lost 1 base, the J end lost 2 bases, and 17 bases lay between the germline ends. Here the CDR3 reads CASSLGVQQGYQETQYF. Written as DNA, the CDR3 is TGTGCCAGCAGCTTAGGAGTGCAACAGGGTTATCAAGAGACCCAGTACTTC.

The chain carries TRBV7-2 and TRBJ1-2; D gene ambiguous. With 3 bases removed from V and 4 bases from J, the gap between germline ends came to 18 bases. Germline V gene sequence: CDR1 SGHTA, CDR2 FQGNSA. The CDR3 is made up of 16 amino acids. CDR3 sequence reads: CASSFSLIEGLYGYTF. The DNA of the CDR3 is TGTGCCAGCAGCTTTAGTCTGATCGAGGGCCTCTATGGCTACACCTTC.

Worth noting for this clone: Other DNA sequences in the sample encode the same CDR3. CDR3 DNA sequence: TGCAGTGCTAGTCGGTCGGGGTACGAGCAGTACTTC. It yields the protein CSASRSGYEQYF. This chain links TRBV20-1 with TRBJ2-7; D perhaps matches TRBD2 (5 bases). The CDR3 covers 12 residues. V lost 3 bases to trimming and J lost 4 bases, with 10 bases between them. Germline lookup yields CDR1 DFQATT and CDR2 SNEGSKA (reference sequence).

V gene TRBV28 combines with J gene TRBJ2-7; 8 nucleotides agree with TRBD1. This CDR3 is 13 amino acids long. Germline values: CDR1 MDHEN, CDR2 SYDVKM. The trim removed 6 bases at V and 7 bases at J, leaving 8 bases unmatched. The CDR3 here is CASSGTGPFEQYF. The CDR3 nucleotides read TGTGCCAGCAGCGGGACAGGTCCTTTTGAGCAGTACTTC.

This clone was observed once. The chain links TRBV4-3 to TRBJ2-7; D might be TRBD2 (7 bases). The CDR3 runs to 16 residues. CDR1 and CDR2 (germline): LGHNA, YSLEER. Deletions cut 1 base from V and 1 base from J, with 14 bases between. Here the CDR3 reads CASSQVRGGFSYEQYF. CDR3 nucleotide sequence: TGCGCCAGCAGCCAAGTTAGGGGGGGGTTTTCCTACGAGCAGTACTTC.

The chain is built from TRBV5-6 and TRBJ2-5; 9 bases are shared with TRBD2. Germline-derived CDR1 and CDR2 are SGHDT and YYEEEE. The length of the CDR3 is 15 residues. With 5 bases clipped from V and 5 bases from J, the junction kept 10 bases outside the gene matches. This CDR3 is CASSSMAGGLETQYF. CDR3 bases: TGTGCCAGCAGTTCGATGGCGGGGGGGCTGGAGACCCAGTACTTC.

The V gene is TRBV7-9, the J gene TRBJ1-4; D is ambiguous. Germline V lookup: CDR1 SEHNR, CDR2 FQNEAQ (reference sequence). The CDR3 has 15 residues. Trimming removed 1 base at V and 4 bases at J, with 10 bases between. Written as DNA, the CDR3 is TGTGCCAGCAGCTTAGTGGAGAACCTTAATGAAAAACTGTTTTTT. This sequence encodes CASSLVENLNEKLFF.

The gene calls are TRBV29-1 and TRBJ2-2; the D gene is possibly TRBD1 (7 bases). The CDR3 loop spans 14 amino acids. Germline V gives CDR1 SQVTM, CDR2 ANQGSEA. V lost 4 bases, J lost 4 bases, and 13 bases lay in between. In DNA, the CDR3 is TGCAGCGTTGGGCGACAGGGACTCACCGGGGAGCTGTTTTTT. Translating gives CSVGRQGLTGELFF.